The 11 T cell receptor beta chains below were found in one sample sequenced in a study of blood T cell repertoires in COVID-19. Sequenced by immunoSEQ multiplex PCR; TCRdb stores in-frame clones only, minus some. The data show 160,000 or so clones, with roughly 81% seen just once and 1.1% held by the top ten. Sequenced input: peripheral blood. The receptor source for this set is a man in his forties with acute or convalescent COVID-19.

The chain couples TRBV2 to TRBJ1-1; tentatively, D is TRBD1 (5 bases). CDR1 is SNHLY, CDR2 FYNNEI, per germline. The CDR3 loop spans 13 amino acids. Trimming cost V 7 bases and J 6 bases, with 15 bases left between them. The CDR3 coding sequence is TGTGCCAGCAAAGTCCGGACGGGGGCTGAAGCTTTCTTT. Encoded protein: CASKVRTGAEAFF.

This sequence joins TRBV6-5 and TRBJ2-7; 7 bases are a match to TRBD1. Losses at the gene ends were 4 bases for V and 7 bases for J; bases not matched to a gene: 4. Germline V gene lookup returns CDR1 MNHEY and CDR2 SVGAGI. This CDR3 region has 12 residues. The CDR3 here is CASSSTGNEQYF. The CDR3 nucleotides read TGTGCCAGCAGTTCGACAGGGAATGAGCAGTACTTC.

This clone showed up just once. The chain is built from TRBV27 and TRBJ1-3; D gene unclear. The V and J ends lost 5 bases and 0 bases respectively, with 11 bases between them. Germline CDR1 and CDR2: MNHEY and SMNVEV (reference sequence). CDR3 size: 15 residues. The CDR3 sequence is CASSPRRGSGNTIYF. The CDR3, as DNA: TGTGCCAGCAGTCCTCGCCGAGGCTCTGGAAACACCATATATTTT.

This clone was counted only a few times. The chain couples TRBV15 to TRBJ1-2; D possibly corresponds to TRBD1 (6 bases). The CDR3 totals 14 residues. Germline V gives CDR1 LNHNV, CDR2 YYDKDF (reference sequence). V lost 3 bases, J lost 8 bases, and 16 bases lay in between. In nucleotides, the CDR3 is TGTGCCACCAGCAGGGATCGACAGGCCGGAGGCTACACCTTC. Its protein product is CATSRDRQAGGYTF.

The chain recombines TRBV15 with TRBJ1-2; perhaps TRBD1 as D (6 bases). The CDR3 consists of 15 residues. Trimming left V 3 bases short and J 4 bases short, with 15 bases between. Looked up from germline, CDR1 is LNHNV and CDR2 is YYDKDF (reference sequence). CDR3 sequence: CATSRKQGEGYGYTF. CDR3 coding DNA: TGTGCCACCAGCAGGAAACAGGGTGAAGGCTATGGCTACACCTTC. Based on the CDR3 plus reference TRBV15 and TRBJ1-2, the full variable domain is DAMVIQNPRYQVTQFGKPVTLSCSQTLNHNVMYWYQQKSSQAPKLLFHYYDKDFNNEADTPDNFQSRRPNTSFCFLDIRSPGLGDTAMYLCATSRKQGEGYGYTFGSGTRLTVV.

CDR3 amino acids: CASSLGMAGLNTEAFF. The CDR3 coding sequence is TGTGCCAGCAGCTTAGGAATGGCAGGGCTTAACACTGAAGCTTTCTTT. The chain recombines TRBV11-2 with TRBJ1-1; D might be TRBD1 (5 bases). V was cut by 1 base and J by 2 bases, with 14 bases left in between. The CDR3 has 16 residues. The V gene's germline CDR1 is SGHAT and CDR2 FQNNGV.

V is TRBV7-8 and J is TRBJ1-2; no clear D. Trimming took 5 bases from V and 7 from J, leaving 26 bases between them. This CDR3 is 17 amino acids long. CDR1 and CDR2 (germline): SGHVS, FQNEAQ. The CDR3 is CASSPAVARPSSGGYTF. As DNA, the CDR3 is TGTGCCAGCAGCCCAGCCGTAGCAAGGCCCAGCAGCGGTGGCTACACCTTC.

V usage is TRBV5-1 and J usage is TRBJ2-2, with TRBD1 as a possible D gene (6 bases). The CDR3 spans 15 residues. CDR1 SGHRS and CDR2 YFSETQ come from the germline V gene. With 2 bases removed from V and 3 bases from J, the gap between germline ends came to 11 bases. CDR3 sequence reads: CASSLHRADTGELFF. The CDR3, as DNA: TGCGCCAGCAGCTTACACAGGGCGGACACCGGGGAGCTGTTTTTT.

CDR3 in amino acids: CASGGQGTPDTQYF. The CDR3 DNA reads TGTGCCAGCGGGGGCCAAGGGACGCCAGATACGCAGTATTTT. The gene calls are TRBV18 and TRBJ2-3; weak D call: TRBD1 (6 bases). This CDR3 comprises 14 residues. Deletions cut 8 bases from V and 4 bases from J, with 16 bases between. Germline V gene lookup returns CDR1 KGHSH and CDR2 LQKENI.

The chain uses TRBV7-9 and TRBJ2-4; tentative D call: TRBD1 (8 bases). Germline CDR1 SEHNR, CDR2 FQNEAQ (reference sequence). V shed 2 bases and J shed 6 bases, with 14 bases lying between them. The CDR3 has 15 amino acids. CDR3 DNA: TGTGCCAGCAGCTTAACAGGGGGAGGGCTAAACATTCAGTACTTC. Its protein product is CASSLTGGGLNIQYF.

This chain uses TRBV6-5 with TRBJ1-1; D is unclear. Germline CDR1 and CDR2: MNHEY and SVGAGI. The length of the CDR3 is 16 residues. V shed 0 bases and J shed 1 base, with 12 bases lying between them. CDR3 region: CASSYSSALPNTEAFF. The CDR3 nucleotides read TGTGCCAGCAGTTACTCCTCCGCGCTCCCGAACACTGAAGCTTTCTTT.